Listed here are 12 T cell receptor beta chains from one sample, sequenced in a study of early T cells in non-severe SARS-CoV-2 infection. MiXCR was run by TCRdb on the 5' RACE reads, yielding one entry per CDR3 protein. The data hold 70,000 to 90,000 distinct CDR3 sequences, with 8% to 13% observed a single time. The sequencing used whole blood, collected at baseline. These receptors were collected from an adult who was a healthcare worker with PCR-confirmed SARS-CoV-2 infection or an uninfected control (not recorded which).

The table lists this clonotype with many counts. This chain joins TRBV27 and TRBJ2-7; D call uncertain. Trimming cost V 5 bases and J 6 bases, with 17 bases left between them. Germline V gene data show CDR1 as MNHEY and CDR2 as SMNVEV (reference sequence). This CDR3 comprises 14 residues. The CDR3 region has the DNA TGTGCCAGCAGTCTCTTATCCTCCGCCCTCGAGCAGTACTTC. Translated: CASSLLSSALEQYF.

The chain recombines TRBV28 with TRBJ2-7; 10 bases match TRBD2. V was pared by 5 bases and J by 4 bases, with 11 bases of the junction left unmatched. CDR3 length equals 16 residues. Germline CDR1 MDHEN, CDR2 SYDVKM. CDR3 sequence: CASSTASSGRTYEQYF. CDR3 bases: TGTGCCAGCAGTACTGCTTCTAGCGGGAGAACATACGAGCAGTACTTC.

This clonotype was detected many times. This rearrangement joins TRBV27 to TRBJ2-7; 7 bases align to TRBD1. In germline, CDR1 is MNHEY, CDR2 SMNVEV (reference sequence). The CDR3 has 13 residues. V gave up 8 bases and J gave up 2 bases; unmatched junction bases: 6. The CDR3 DNA reads as TGTGCCAGCCGAGGGGGACAGACCTACGAGCAGTACTTC. This sequence encodes CASRGGQTYEQYF.

This clonotype has at least ten counts. Here the CDR3 reads CASSQSEGEYNEQFF. The CDR3 region has the DNA TGTGCCAGCAGCCAAAGCGAGGGGGAGTACAATGAGCAGTTCTTC. The chain recombines TRBV4-2 with TRBJ2-1; D may be TRBD1 (6 bases). The CDR3 has 15 residues. CDR1 is LGHNA and CDR2 is YNFKEQ in the germline V gene. The V end lost 2 bases, the J end lost 4 bases, and 12 bases lay between the germline ends.

The CDR3 region has the DNA TGTGCCAGCAGTCCGGGACAGGGCCTCGAGCAGTACTTC. This codes for CASSPGQGLEQYF. V and J are TRBV12-3 or TRBV12-4 and TRBJ2-7, with 9 bases fitting TRBD1. This CDR3 has 13 amino acids. After removal of 5 bases from V and 6 bases from J, the junction contained 5 bases not matched to a gene.

By share, this clonotype counts as medium-sized. The chain couples TRBV28 to TRBJ1-6; unclear D gene. V gave up 6 bases and J gave up 0 bases, with 9 bases separating them. The CDR3 has 15 amino acids. CDR1 is MDHEN, CDR2 SYDVKM, per germline. The chain's CDR3 is CASSPLGSYNSPLHF. CDR3 DNA: TGTGCCAGCAGCCCTTTGGGCTCCTATAATTCACCCCTCCACTTT.

This clonotype has only a few counts. The chain uses TRBV2 and TRBJ1-6; 8 nucleotides line up with TRBD1. V shed 6 bases, J shed 15 bases, and the junction held 4 bases outside the gene matches. The CDR3 consists of 11 residues. The germline V gene has CDR1 SNHLY and CDR2 FYNNEI. The CDR3 nucleotides read TGTGCCAGCAGATCGACAGGGGACCTCCACTTT. It codes for CASRSTGDLHF.

This sequence joins TRBV7-9 and TRBJ1-4; the D gene is possibly TRBD1 (6 bases). The CDR3 covers 15 residues. V was trimmed by 2 bases and J by 5 bases, leaving 12 bases between them. Germline-derived CDR1 and CDR2 are SEHNR and FQNEAQ (reference sequence). The CDR3 nucleotides read TGTGCCAGCAGCTTAACTCAGGGGAAGAATGAAAAACTGTTTTTT. Its translation: CASSLTQGKNEKLFF.

This clonotype has a handful of counts. The chain carries TRBV7-9 and TRBJ2-2; no clear D. Trimming removed 3 bases at V and 0 bases at J, with 8 bases between. This CDR3 comprises 15 residues. CDR1 is SEHNR, CDR2 FQNEAQ, per germline (reference sequence). In DNA form, the CDR3 reads TGTGCCAGCAGCTTTGGAGATCCGAACACCGGGGAGCTGTTTTTT. This sequence encodes CASSFGDPNTGELFF.

This clonotype was detected many times. The genes are TRBV7-3 and TRBJ2-3, with no clear D. V lost 1 base to trimming and J lost 3 bases, with 5 bases between them. Germline V gene data show CDR1 as SGHTA and CDR2 as FQGTGA. This CDR3 has 13 residues. The CDR3 DNA sequence: TGTGCCAGCAGCTTAATAGTAACAGATACGCAGTATTTT. It encodes CASSLIVTDTQYF.

This clonotype has only a few counts. The chain couples TRBV5-5 to TRBJ1-2; D ambiguous. CDR1 and CDR2 from the germline V gene are SGHKS and YYEKEE (reference sequence). V shed 4 bases and J shed 5 bases, with 18 bases lying between them. This CDR3 contains 15 residues. The CDR3 sequence: CASSGDAGQYYGYTF. CDR3 nucleotide sequence: TGTGCCAGCAGCGGTGATGCGGGCCAGTATTATGGCTACACCTTC.

This clonotype came up a few times. This rearrangement joins TRBV20-1 to TRBJ2-7; TRBD2 aligns across 10 bases. After removal of 1 base from V and 5 bases from J, the junction contained 8 bases not matched to a gene. From germline, CDR1 is DFQATT and CDR2 SNEGSKA (reference sequence). The CDR3 covers 15 residues. The CDR3 nucleotides read TGCAGTGCTAGAGTGATCCTAGCGGGAGCCCACGAGCAGTACTTC. It encodes CSARVILAGAHEQYF.